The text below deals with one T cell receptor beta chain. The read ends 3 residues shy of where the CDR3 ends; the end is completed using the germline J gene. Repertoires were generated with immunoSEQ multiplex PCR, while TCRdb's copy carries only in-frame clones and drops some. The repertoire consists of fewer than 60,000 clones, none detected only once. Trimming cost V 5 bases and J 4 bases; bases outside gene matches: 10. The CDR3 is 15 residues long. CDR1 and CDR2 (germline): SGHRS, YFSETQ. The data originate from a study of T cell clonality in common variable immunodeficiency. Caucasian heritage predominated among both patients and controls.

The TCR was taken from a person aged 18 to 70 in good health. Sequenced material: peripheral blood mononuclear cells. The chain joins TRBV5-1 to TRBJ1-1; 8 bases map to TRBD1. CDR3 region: CASSTSGQGGTEAFF. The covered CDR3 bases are TGCGCCAGCAGTACTTCCGGACAGGGAGGCACTGAA.